Listed here is a single T cell receptor beta chain. Its antigen has not been determined. The CDR3 starts with the cysteine, ends with the phenylalanine, and has 15 residues. Of the read, only the CDR3 DNA is kept; its 45 bases are in frame from base 1. Deletion took 0 bases off V and 3 bases off J, with a span of 10 bases between the germline ends. Looking up the germline V gene yields CDR1 MGHRA and CDR2 YSYEKL. Receptors were amplified or captured by the immunoSEQ multiplex PCR assay. For the multiplex PCR, a mixture combining 60 forward primers for TCR Vbeta segments and 13 reverse primers for TCR Jbeta segments was used. The CDR3 region of rearranged TCR beta genes was amplified from genomic DNA with a multiplex PCR assay. Amplified TCR beta libraries were sequenced as 87-base-pair reads on the Illumina HiSeq System. The authors' pipeline ran thus. A later analysis counted approximately 76 million unique TCR beta chains across the 550 to 750 repertoires, and some 11 million of these chains were shared by at least two donors. To remove PCR and sequencing errors, raw reads were error-corrected and collapsed into unique sequences using a nearest-neighbor algorithm that merged closely related sequences. V, D and J gene segments were assigned by aligning CDR3 sequences to IMGT reference sequences. Each retained sequence needed at least a six-nucleotide match to both a V gene segment and a J gene segment. A rearrangement counted as productive if the CDR3 had no stop codons and remained in frame with V and J, and every other rearrangement counted as non-productive. CDR3 was defined according to IMGT convention as the region running from the second conserved V-encoded cysteine to the conserved J-encoded phenylalanine. The earlier analysis of about 590 of the donors excluded sequences that lacked an unambiguous match to a single V gene segment. An earlier analysis of a few hundred of the donors classified V segments as functional when productive rearrangements were above 56.7% and as segregating when the standard deviation between donors was above 5%. To diagnose cytomegalovirus status from the catalog of TCR beta chain sequences, a statistical classification framework was built. In a later analysis, V and J genes were assigned by comparing TCR nucleotide sequences against IMGT/GENE-DB human TR gene sequences. In a later analysis, CDR3 sequences and most-parsimonious VDJ recombination scenarios were assigned using the TCRdist pipeline. A later analysis defined each TCR beta chain by its CDR3 amino acid sequence plus V-gene family, and excluded reads lacking a unique V-gene family. To address suspected cross-contamination and a sequencing artifact, a later analysis removed around 590 highly shared, low-generation-probability nucleotide sequences. In a later analysis, a clonal expansion index for each public chain was calculated from normalized within-repertoire ranks of inferred template counts. In a later analysis, generation probabilities were computed using a VDJ recombination model fitted to out-of-frame rearrangements, and the results were checked against IGoR. In a later analysis, TCR-TCR, TCR-HLA and TCR-CMV co-occurrence was scored with hypergeometric tests, and a repertoire-size bias correction was applied to TCR pairs. In a later analysis, false discovery rates were estimated by permuting HLA or CMV assignments 20 times. In a later analysis, co-occurring TCRs were grouped with DBSCAN, and TCRdist sequence similarity was added when clustering was performed within HLA-allele-positive subsets. For co-occurrence clustering, repertoires with fewer than 30,000 or more than 120,000 public chains were excluded, along with five repertoires with anomalous nucleotide sharing. As stored in TCRdb, this immuneACCESS dataset retains in-frame rearrangements with V and J assigned. A fraction of the clones does not appear; measured against another copy, unresolved V genes explain less than half of the discrepancy, and the remainder lacks a known reason. That table gives V, J and clone size, and the DNA gave D and trimming. The table kept for this sample lists over 100,000 clones. The top ten clonotypes cover roughly 6.6% of the sample.

These data originate in a study of cytomegalovirus exposure and HLA in healthy donors (TCRdb year 2017). Study-level background: An earlier analysis of approximately 550 of the donors reported about 290 Gb of sequence data and more than 90 million unique TCR beta sequences from 150 million to 200 million T cells. An early release covering 550 to 700 HLA-typed donors comprised 300 to 350 gigabases of sequencing data and around 80 million unique TCR sequences. Of the roughly 420 genotyped donors, 75% to 85% were placed in the genetic ancestry cluster associated with self-reported Caucasian donors. The study was designed to test whether signatures of past pathogen exposure could be identified by cataloging public T cell receptors. The T cell repertoires of 666 subjects were profiled by immunosequencing and related to cytomegalovirus serostatus. Besides the first cohort of 550 to 750 subjects, a separate validation cohort made up of over 95 different subjects was used. The study combined high-throughput TCR immunosequencing, statistical association of individual TCRs with disease status, and machine learning to predict cytomegalovirus infection status. A later analysis re-analyzed previously published TCR beta repertoires from 500 to 700 donors and added high-resolution HLA genotyping to study TCR occurrence patterns. Rather than drawing on any new phenotypic data, the later analysis identified candidate immune exposures from TCR beta sequences and the way those sequences occurred across donors. In an earlier analysis of 587 of the donors, high-throughput TCR beta sequencing was used to judge whether each TCR beta V gene segment behaved as functional or pseudogenic. Donor age, sex, ethnicity and CMV serostatus were compiled alongside the repertoire data. A later genetic analysis took genome-wide SNP genotypes for about three fifths of the 666 donors and used that subset as a discovery cohort. Every discovery cohort repertoire had been produced on one sequencing platform. HLA typing included class I and class II loci at four-digit resolution. The number of donors typed differed by locus, with 629-630 for A, B, C, DRB1 and DQB1, roughly 520 for DQA1, 606 for DPA1, and around 450 for DPB1. Roughly five DR-DQ haplotypes were handled as single units for association and clustering, since linkage in the cohort was strong. Among almost 400 genotyped donors of the cohort, an average of roughly 240,000 unique TCR beta nucleotide sequences were sequenced per donor, 15% to 20% of them non-productive. General study outcomes and caveats: V-gene and J-gene trimming of TCR beta chains was associated with a missense DCLRE1C variant in a later genetic analysis, and the association was replicated in an independent cohort. In an earlier analysis of approximately 600 of the donors, most TCR beta V segments were observed in productive rearrangements about 87% or about 30% of the time, broadly matching IMGT annotations. Some IMGT-functional V segments, including TRBV6-2 and TRBV6-3, could not be told apart with the 87-base-pair reads, so those segments were excluded. Over 15 rarely observed V segments, including chromosome 9 orphons, were excluded from the earlier analysis of some 590 of the donors because counts were too low. Most TCR sequences were seen in very few donors, while some public TCRs were found in many individuals. Cytomegalovirus status was reported to be diagnosed by the classifier with high specificity and sensitivity in both the original and validation cohorts. In a later genetic analysis, fewer N-insertions in productive TCRs were reported among donors in an Asian-associated ancestry cluster than the approximately 710-donor mean. In a later analysis, around 17,000 TCR beta sequences were associated with specific HLA alleles at a false discovery rate of 0.05. CMV serostatus was the only immune exposure information available for the cohort. The study gave a list of 150 to 200 TCR beta chains associated with cytomegalovirus. Linkage disequilibrium might explain the correlated functional status among segregating V segments, but an unknown experimental factor could not be excluded. Sequencing depth was assumed to be roughly uniform across donors in the presence/absence analyses, though that assumption may not hold. According to a later analysis, most CMV-associated TCR beta chains appeared to be HLA-restricted, and the HLA associations seemed to be driven largely by CMV exposure. In a later analysis, several top co-occurrence clusters were reported to appear linked to parvovirus B19, influenza, CMV and Epstein-Barr virus. A further reported finding was that TCR beta sequences accurately predicted the HLA-A and HLA-B alleles for most subjects in the first cohort. Compared with equally common non-associated chains, HLA-associated TCR beta chains in a later analysis were more clonally expanded and had lower generation probabilities. The cohort was sequenced for TCR beta chains only, and without alpha or paired-chain data the features that could be detected were limited. Three of the identified cytomegalovirus-associated TCR beta chains were confirmed in vitro to be specific for cytomegalovirus antigens. When HLA alleles, especially DR and DQ, strongly co-occurred, TCR associations were difficult to assign to individual alleles. The authors suggested that the approach could potentially be generalized to other disease states and immunological phenotypes. A later analysis found that TCR association rates varied across HLA loci, with DRB1 alleles showing the most associated TCRs and HLA-C alleles the fewest. Because some donors lacked HLA typing at each locus, the association tests relied only on the typed subset. A cluster of highly shared sequence variants was judged likely to be a technical artifact of the sequencing pipeline.

The cohort was made up of around 720 healthy bone marrow donors. At the time of sampling, every cohort member was nominally healthy, though immune exposures that went unrecorded were likely present. The donor tested CMV seropositive and was one of the 289 seropositive cohort members. Each donor provided a peripheral blood sample, and peripheral blood mononuclear cells were used for TCR beta sequencing. Genomic DNA extraction from the blood cell samples was performed with the Qiagen DNeasy Blood Extraction Kit. The chain links TRBV4-1 with TRBJ2-3; TRBD2 is a possible D gene, resting on 6 matching bases. This receptor was taken from a man in his forties or fifties in good health and CMV-seropositive. Sequenced material: PBMCs. The CDR3 protein: CASSQEAGGTDTQYF. In nucleotides, the sequence is TGCGCCAGCAGCCAAGAAGCAGGAGGGACAGATACGCAGTATTTT.